The 23 T cell receptor beta chains in this list originate from one sample, sequenced in a study of CD8 T cells in ankylosing spondylitis. TCRdb called the 5' RACE reads again in MiXCR, with one record for every CDR3 protein. In the table there are around 340,000 distinct CDR3 sequences, more than 20% of which are singletons. The specimen was blood, either unsorted or a sorted T cell fraction (not recorded which). Receptor source: a male donor with ankylosing spondylitis or in good health (not recorded which).

This clonotype was seen at least ten times. V is TRBV20-1 and J is TRBJ1-2, with no clear D. Germline CDR1 reads DFQATT; CDR2 reads SNEGSKA (reference sequence). The length of the CDR3 is 15 residues. With 1 base removed from V and 0 bases from J, the gap between germline ends came to 12 bases. The CDR3 reads CSARVLSPTNYGYTF. The CDR3 DNA reads TGCAGTGCTAGAGTACTCTCCCCCACTAACTATGGCTACACCTTC.

In DNA, the CDR3 is TGTGCCAGCAGCCACCCAGGGGGCATTCCGAATGAGCAGTTCTTC. Translating it yields CASSHPGGIPNEQFF. The V and J genes are TRBV7-8 and TRBJ2-1; 8 bases are shared with TRBD1. CDR3 size: 15 residues. Germline-derived CDR1 and CDR2 are SGHVS and FQNEAQ. The trim removed 5 bases at V and 7 bases at J, leaving 10 bases unmatched.

This chain connects TRBV4-2 to TRBJ2-3; 9 bases line up with TRBD2. Germline CDR1 LGHNA, CDR2 YNFKEQ. This CDR3 is built from 19 residues. The junction had 13 bases not matched to a gene; V was cut back by 3 bases and J by 0 bases. CDR3 amino acids: CASSHSGVSGGTSTDTQYF. The CDR3, as DNA: TGTGCCAGCAGCCATTCGGGAGTTAGCGGGGGTACTAGCACAGATACGCAGTATTTT.

Only a few counts were recorded for this clonotype. The V and J genes are TRBV20-1 and TRBJ2-7; D is unresolved. This CDR3 is 12 amino acids long. Trimming cost V 0 bases and J 2 bases, with 5 bases left between them. Germline V gives CDR1 DFQATT, CDR2 SNEGSKA (reference sequence). The DNA for the CDR3 is TGCAGTGCTAGAGAGGAAGCCTACGAGCAGTACTTC. Residues: CSAREEAYEQYF.

This clonotype was seen only a few times. The chain links TRBV15 to TRBJ2-1; the match to TRBD2 covers 7 bases. The ends lost 5 bases at V and 4 bases at J; junction bases unmatched: 11. The CDR3 has 16 residues. The germline V gene has CDR1 LNHNV and CDR2 YYDKDF (reference sequence). The CDR3 DNA follows: TGTGCCACCAGCGAGGGAGGGGCGGGTATATACAATGAGCAGTTCTTC. Its translation is CATSEGGAGIYNEQFF. The variable domain in full, completed from reference TRBV15 and TRBJ2-1, reads DAMVIQNPRYQVTQFGKPVTLSCSQTLNHNVMYWYQQKSSQAPKLLFHYYDKDFNNEADTPDNFQSRRPNTSFCFLDIRSPGLGDTAMYLCATSEGGAGIYNEQFFGPGTRLTVL.

The rearrangement links TRBV10-3 to TRBJ2-7; D call uncertain. V lost 0 bases and J lost 4, with 4 bases in between. From germline, CDR1 is ENHRY and CDR2 SYGVKD. The CDR3 loop spans 12 amino acids. CDR3 coding DNA: TGTGCCATCAGTGAGTCGAAGTACGAGCAGTACTTC. It specifies CAISESKYEQYF.

This sequence joins TRBV10-3 and TRBJ2-1; a possible D gene is TRBD2 (5 bases). Germline V gene lookup returns CDR1 ENHRY and CDR2 SYGVKD. This CDR3 has 14 amino acids. The V end was cut by 2 bases, the J end by 9 bases, with 14 bases between. CDR3: CAISEPKLVPEQFF. The CDR3 nucleotides read TGTGCCATCAGTGAGCCCAAACTAGTCCCTGAGCAGTTCTTC.

This chain connects TRBV12-3 or TRBV12-4 to TRBJ2-1; 11 positions match TRBD1. With V trimmed by 5 bases and J by 16 bases, 13 bases remained unmatched. CDR3 length: 14 residues. CDR3 sequence reads: CASSMIAGTGGIFF. In nucleotides, the CDR3 is TGTGCCAGCAGTATGATCGCCGGGACAGGGGGAATTTTCTTC.

In its sample, this clonotype was seen a few times. The gene calls are TRBV12-3 or TRBV12-4 and TRBJ1-6; TRBD1 agrees at 8 bases. V was clipped by 5 bases and J by 5 bases; unmatched bases: 5. The CDR3 is 15 residues long. The CDR3 sequence: CASSATGEHNSPLHF. In DNA, the CDR3 is TGTGCCAGCAGTGCGACAGGGGAGCATAATTCACCCCTCCACTTT.

A few counts support this clonotype. The chain uses TRBV12-3 or TRBV12-4 and TRBJ2-7; 7 positions match TRBD1. Germline trimming cut 6 bases from V and 9 bases from J; bases unmatched to any gene: 8. The CDR3 contains 12 residues. The CDR3 bases are TGTGCCAGCAGCAAAGAGGGGGCTGGGCAGTACTTC. Protein sequence: CASSKEGAGQYF.

The sample holds a few counts of this clonotype. V gene TRBV7-9 combines with J gene TRBJ2-2, with D unresolved. The CDR3 is made up of 13 amino acids. Germline values: CDR1 SEHNR, CDR2 FQNEAQ (reference sequence). V lost 2 bases to trimming and J lost 7 bases, with 8 bases between them. CDR3 DNA: TGTGCCAGCAGCTTAATAAAAGGCGGGGAGCTGTTTTTT. Protein: CASSLIKGGELFF.

This clonotype has a handful of counts. The V and J genes are TRBV4-1 and TRBJ1-1; 10 bases align to TRBD1. The germline V gene encodes CDR1 MGHRA and CDR2 YSYEKL. This CDR3 is built from 15 residues. The junction had 9 bases not matched to a gene; V was cut back by 4 bases and J by 7 bases. In DNA form, the CDR3 reads TGCGCCAGCAGCCCCCCGGGGGGACAGGGGCTTGAAGCTTTCTTT. Protein: CASSPPGGQGLEAFF.

The J gene is TRBJ2-3, the V gene TRBV10-3; 13 bases match TRBD2. CDR3 length: 17 amino acids. The trim removed 5 bases at V and 3 bases at J, leaving 8 bases unmatched. The germline gives CDR1 ENHRY, CDR2 SYGVKD. The chain's CDR3 is CAISFTGTSGVTDTQYF. The CDR3 coding sequence is TGTGCCATCAGTTTCACCGGGACTAGCGGGGTTACAGATACGCAGTATTTT.

The rearrangement links TRBV29-1 to TRBJ2-5; 7 nucleotides agree with TRBD2. The germline CDR1 and CDR2 sequences are SQVTM and ANQGSEA. V trimming: 8 bases; J trimming: 3 bases; junction bases outside the gene matches: 12. The CDR3 is 14 amino acids. CDR3 sequence reads: CSSDGGEAKETQYF. The CDR3 coding sequence is TGCAGCTCCGATGGGGGGGAGGCTAAAGAGACCCAGTACTTC.

V usage is TRBV11-2 and J usage is TRBJ1-1; no clear D. V lost 4 bases and J 0 bases, leaving 12 bases between the germline ends. The CDR3 contains 15 residues. The V gene's germline CDR1 is SGHAT and CDR2 FQNNGV. DNA for the CDR3: TGTGCCAGCAGCTCTCTGAGGGCCGTGAACACTGAAGCTTTCTTT. It translates to CASSSLRAVNTEAFF.

The chain recombines TRBV29-1 with TRBJ1-4; 8 nucleotides agree with TRBD1. V lost 4 bases, J lost 7 bases, and 5 bases stayed unmatched. Germline CDR1 SQVTM, CDR2 ANQGSEA. The CDR3 spans 13 residues. CDR3 in amino acids: CSVAGQGSEKLFF. The CDR3 DNA reads TGCAGCGTTGCCGGACAGGGAAGTGAAAAACTGTTTTTT.

In this sample, this clonotype turned up a few times. The J gene is TRBJ1-4, the V gene TRBV5-6, with 7 nucleotides matching TRBD1. This CDR3 has 14 amino acids. Germline CDR1 reads SGHDT; CDR2 reads YYEEEE. The junction had 7 bases not matched to a gene; V was cut back by 3 bases and J by 8 bases. CDR3 amino acids: CASSSTGAGEKLFF. The DNA for the CDR3 is TGTGCCAGCAGCTCTACAGGGGCAGGGGAAAAACTGTTTTTT.

The chain recombines TRBV6-4 with TRBJ1-1; D remains unclear. Germline V gene sequence: CDR1 MRHNA, CDR2 SNTAGT. V was trimmed by 3 bases and J by 0 bases, leaving 5 bases between them. The CDR3 spans 13 residues. The CDR3, as DNA: TGTGCCAGCAGTGAATCTGTGAACACTGAAGCTTTCTTT. This translates into CASSESVNTEAFF.

This clonotype turned up a few times. J is TRBJ2-1 and V is TRBV20-1; D remains ambiguous. CDR3 length equals 15 residues. CDR1 is DFQATT, CDR2 SNEGSKA, per germline (reference sequence). Trimming shortened V by 2 bases and J by 9 bases, and 20 bases separated the two germline ends. The CDR3 region is CSARPRWRLVLEQFF. The CDR3 DNA is TGCAGTGCTAGACCAAGGTGGCGGCTAGTCCTTGAGCAGTTCTTC.

This clonotype was observed a few times. V gene TRBV4-2 combines with J gene TRBJ1-1, with 7 bases matching TRBD1. Germline CDR1 LGHNA, CDR2 YNFKEQ. CDR3 length equals 15 residues. V was pared by 3 bases and J by 1 base, with 5 bases of the junction left unmatched. CDR3 in amino acids: CASSQDRSQNTEAFF. As DNA, the CDR3 is TGTGCCAGCAGCCAGGACAGGAGCCAGAACACTGAAGCTTTCTTT.

A single count supports this clonotype. The genes are TRBV9 and TRBJ2-4; D gene unclear. The germline gives CDR1 SGDLS, CDR2 YYNGEE. The CDR3 totals 16 residues. V lost 3 bases and J lost 3, with 16 bases in between. CDR3 protein: CASSAYSGSDKNIQYF. Here the CDR3 DNA reads TGTGCCAGCAGCGCCTACTCCGGGTCAGACAAAAACATTCAGTACTTC.

This clonotype was picked up a small number of times. V gene TRBV12-3 or TRBV12-4 combines with J gene TRBJ1-2, with TRBD1 matching over 7 bases. J gave up 4 bases and V 10 bases, and 12 bases lay outside the gene matches. The CDR3 length is 14 residues. The CDR3 DNA is TGTGCCACGGAGTTGTTGGCAGGGGGCTATGGCTACACCTTC. Its protein product is CATELLAGGYGYTF.

The J gene is TRBJ2-2, the V gene TRBV7-3; D is unclear. CDR3 length: 14 residues. V gave up 10 bases and J gave up 0 bases, with 12 bases separating them. Per germline, CDR1 SGHTA and CDR2 FQGTGA. CDR3 coding DNA: TGTGCCACCTCGGAAGCAGCGAACACCGGGGAGCTGTTTTTT. Protein sequence: CATSEAANTGELFF.